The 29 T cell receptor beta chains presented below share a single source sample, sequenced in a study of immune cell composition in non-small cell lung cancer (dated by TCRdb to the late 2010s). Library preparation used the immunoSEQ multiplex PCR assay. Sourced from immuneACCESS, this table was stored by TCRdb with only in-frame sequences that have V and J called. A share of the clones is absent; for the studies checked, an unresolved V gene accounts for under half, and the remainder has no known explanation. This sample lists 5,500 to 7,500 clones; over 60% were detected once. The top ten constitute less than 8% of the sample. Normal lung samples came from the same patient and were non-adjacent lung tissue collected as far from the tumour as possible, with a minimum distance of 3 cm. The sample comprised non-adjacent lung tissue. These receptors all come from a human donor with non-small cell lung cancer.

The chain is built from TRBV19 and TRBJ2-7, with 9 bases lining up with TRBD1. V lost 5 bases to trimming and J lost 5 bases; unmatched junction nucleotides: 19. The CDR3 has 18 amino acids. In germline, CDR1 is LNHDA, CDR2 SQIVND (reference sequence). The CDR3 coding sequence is TGTGCCAGTAGTTCTGGGGGACGAACAGGGGGCGCAGTCAACGAGCAGTACTTC. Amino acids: CASSSGGRTGGAVNEQYF.

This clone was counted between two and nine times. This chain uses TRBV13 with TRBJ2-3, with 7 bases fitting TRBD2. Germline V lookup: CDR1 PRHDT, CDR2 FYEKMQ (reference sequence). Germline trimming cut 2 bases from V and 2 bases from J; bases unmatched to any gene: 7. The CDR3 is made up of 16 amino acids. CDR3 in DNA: TGTGCCAGCAGCTTACTGGGAGGGGATTACACAGATACGCAGTATTTT. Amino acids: CASSLLGGDYTDTQYF.

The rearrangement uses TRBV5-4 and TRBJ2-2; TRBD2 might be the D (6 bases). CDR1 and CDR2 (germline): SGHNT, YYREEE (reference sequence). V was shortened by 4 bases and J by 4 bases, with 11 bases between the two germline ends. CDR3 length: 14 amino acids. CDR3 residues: CASSGISGTGELFF. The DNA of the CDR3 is TGTGCCAGCAGCGGAATTAGCGGCACCGGGGAGCTGTTTTTT.

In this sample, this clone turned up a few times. The CDR3 DNA follows: TGTGCCAGCAGCTTGGTAGGGGGCGCTGAAGCTTTCTTT. Its translation: CASSLVGGAEAFF. V usage is TRBV5-6 and J usage is TRBJ1-1, with 7 bases identical to TRBD1. This CDR3 comprises 13 residues. Losses at the gene ends were 0 bases for V and 6 bases for J; bases not matched to a gene: 2. The germline gives CDR1 SGHDT, CDR2 YYEEEE.

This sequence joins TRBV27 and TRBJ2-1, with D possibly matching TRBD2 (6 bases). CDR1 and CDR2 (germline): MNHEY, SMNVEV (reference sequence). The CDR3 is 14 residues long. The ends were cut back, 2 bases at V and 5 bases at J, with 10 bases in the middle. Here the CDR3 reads CASSLNGGNNEQFF. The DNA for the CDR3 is TGTGCCAGCAGTTTAAACGGGGGAAACAATGAGCAGTTCTTC.

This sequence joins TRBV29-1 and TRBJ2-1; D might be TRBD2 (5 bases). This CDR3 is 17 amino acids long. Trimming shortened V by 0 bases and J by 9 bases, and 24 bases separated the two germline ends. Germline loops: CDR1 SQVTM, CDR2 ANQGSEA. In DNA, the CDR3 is TGCAGCGTTGAAGATCTTAAGTTGGCGGGCCAGAGGGTTGAGCAGTTCTTC. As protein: CSVEDLKLAGQRVEQFF.

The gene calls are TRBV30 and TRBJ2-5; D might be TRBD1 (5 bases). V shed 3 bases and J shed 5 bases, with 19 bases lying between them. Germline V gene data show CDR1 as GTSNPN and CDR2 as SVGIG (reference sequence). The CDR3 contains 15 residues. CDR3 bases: TGTGCCTGGAGCGCTTGGCAGGGAAGAGCGGAGACCCAGTACTTC. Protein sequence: CAWSAWQGRAETQYF.

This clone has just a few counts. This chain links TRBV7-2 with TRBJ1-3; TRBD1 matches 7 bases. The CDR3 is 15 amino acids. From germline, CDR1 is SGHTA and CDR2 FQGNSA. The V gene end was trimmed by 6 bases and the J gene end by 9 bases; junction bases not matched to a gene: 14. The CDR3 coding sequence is TGTGCCAGCAGTCCGCCGGGACAGCTTGGTAGCACCATATATTTT. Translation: CASSPPGQLGSTIYF.

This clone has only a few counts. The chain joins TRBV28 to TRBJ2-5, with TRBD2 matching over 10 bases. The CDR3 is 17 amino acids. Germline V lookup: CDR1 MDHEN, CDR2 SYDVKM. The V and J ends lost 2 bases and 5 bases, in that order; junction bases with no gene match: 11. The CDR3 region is CASSLSPGTSVGETQYF. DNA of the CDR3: TGTGCCAGCAGTTTAAGCCCCGGGACTAGCGTAGGGGAGACCCAGTACTTC. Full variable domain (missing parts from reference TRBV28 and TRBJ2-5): DVKVTQSSRYLVKRTGEKVFLECVQDMDHENMFWYRQDPGLGLRLIYFSYDVKMKEKGDIPEGYSVSREKKERFSLILESASTNQTSMYLCASSLSPGTSVGETQYFGPGTRLLVL.

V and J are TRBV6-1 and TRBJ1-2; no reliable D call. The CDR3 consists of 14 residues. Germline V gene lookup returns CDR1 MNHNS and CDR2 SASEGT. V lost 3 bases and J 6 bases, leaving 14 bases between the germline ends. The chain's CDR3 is CASSDLVPRDGYTF. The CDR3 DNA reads TGTGCCAGCAGTGACCTGGTCCCTCGCGATGGCTACACCTTC.

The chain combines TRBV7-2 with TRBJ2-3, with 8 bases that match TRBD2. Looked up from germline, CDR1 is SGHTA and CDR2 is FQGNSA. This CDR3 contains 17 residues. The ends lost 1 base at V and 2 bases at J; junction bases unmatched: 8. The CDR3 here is CASSLGGRGAYTDTQYF. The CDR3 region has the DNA TGTGCCAGCAGCTTAGGTGGGCGGGGGGCTTACACAGATACGCAGTATTTT.

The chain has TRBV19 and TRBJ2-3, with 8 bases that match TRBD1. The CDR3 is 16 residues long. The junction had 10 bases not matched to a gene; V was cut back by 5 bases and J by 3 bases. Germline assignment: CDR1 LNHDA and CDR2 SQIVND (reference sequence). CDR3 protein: CASSLRQGSGTDTQYF. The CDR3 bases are TGTGCCAGTAGTTTAAGACAGGGGTCAGGTACAGATACGCAGTATTTT.

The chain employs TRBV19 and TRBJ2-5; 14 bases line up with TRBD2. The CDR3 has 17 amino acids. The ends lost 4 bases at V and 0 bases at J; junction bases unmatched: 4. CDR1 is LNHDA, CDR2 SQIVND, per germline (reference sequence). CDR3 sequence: CASSTGTSGGHQETQYF. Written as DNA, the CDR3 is TGTGCCAGTAGTACAGGGACTAGCGGGGGACACCAAGAGACCCAGTACTTC.

CDR3 protein: CASSPSGGGELFF. CDR3 sequence (DNA): TGTGCCAGCTCACCATCGGGGGGCGGAGAACTGTTTTTT. The chain recombines TRBV18 with TRBJ1-4, with a weak D call TRBD1 (6 bases). The V gene lost 2 bases and the J gene lost 12 bases, with 13 bases spanning the gap. Germline-derived CDR1 and CDR2 are KGHSH and LQKENI. This CDR3 region has 13 residues.

CDR3 coding DNA: TGTGCCAGTAATCAGGGTACGCAGCCCCAGCATTTT. Its translation is CASNQGTQPQHF. This chain uses TRBV25-1 with TRBJ1-5; D is perhaps TRBD1 (5 bases). The CDR3 runs to 12 residues. The germline V gene has CDR1 MGHDK and CDR2 SYGVNS. With 9 bases removed from V and 7 bases from J, the gap between germline ends came to 13 bases.

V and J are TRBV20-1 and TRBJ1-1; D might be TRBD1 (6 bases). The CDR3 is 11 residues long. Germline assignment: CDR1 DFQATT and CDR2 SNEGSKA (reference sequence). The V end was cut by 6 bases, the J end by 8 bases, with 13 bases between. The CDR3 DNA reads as TGCAGTGCAACACCGGGACACGAAGCTTTCTTT. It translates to CSATPGHEAFF.

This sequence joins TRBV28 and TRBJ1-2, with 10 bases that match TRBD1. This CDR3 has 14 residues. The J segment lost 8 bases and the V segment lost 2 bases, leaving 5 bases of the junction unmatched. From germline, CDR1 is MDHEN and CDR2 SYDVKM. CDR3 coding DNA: TGTGCCAGCAGTTTACCCCGGGACAGGGGAGGCTACACCTTC. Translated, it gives CASSLPRDRGGYTF.

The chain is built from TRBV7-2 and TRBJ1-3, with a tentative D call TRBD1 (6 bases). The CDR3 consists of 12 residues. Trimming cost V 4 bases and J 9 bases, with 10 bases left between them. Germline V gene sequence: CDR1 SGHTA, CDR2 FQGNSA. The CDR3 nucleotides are TGTGCCAGCAGCTCAAGGGGGGGCACCATATATTTT. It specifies CASSSRGGTIYF.

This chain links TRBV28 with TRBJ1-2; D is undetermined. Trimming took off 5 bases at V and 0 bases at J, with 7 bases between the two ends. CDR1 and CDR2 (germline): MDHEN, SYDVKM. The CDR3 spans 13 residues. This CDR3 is CASSRNTNYGYTF. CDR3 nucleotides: TGTGCCAGCAGTCGTAACACTAACTATGGCTACACCTTC.

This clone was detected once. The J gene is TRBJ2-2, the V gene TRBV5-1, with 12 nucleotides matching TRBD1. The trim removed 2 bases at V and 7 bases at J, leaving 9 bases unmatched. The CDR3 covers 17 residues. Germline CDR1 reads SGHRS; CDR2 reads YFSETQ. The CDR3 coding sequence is TGCGCCAGCAGCTTACTTCCGGGACAGGGGGCAAGCGGGGAGCTGTTTTTT. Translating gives CASSLLPGQGASGELFF.

The CDR3 DNA reads as TGTGCCAGCAGCCCAGGGCCAGGTCATGGCTACACCTTC. It codes for CASSPGPGHGYTF. The V gene is TRBV7-3, the J gene TRBJ1-2; weak D call: TRBD1 (5 bases). V was clipped by 5 bases and J by 6 bases, with 13 bases between them. The CDR3 loop spans 13 amino acids. Germline CDR1 is SGHTA and CDR2 is FQGTGA.

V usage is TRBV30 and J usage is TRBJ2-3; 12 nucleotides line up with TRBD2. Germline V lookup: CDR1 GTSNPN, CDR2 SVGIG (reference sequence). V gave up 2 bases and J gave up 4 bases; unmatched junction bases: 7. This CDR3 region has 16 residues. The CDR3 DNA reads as TGTGCCTGGAGTATTCTAGCGGGGGGGTTGGCAGATACGCAGTATTTT. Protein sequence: CAWSILAGGLADTQYF.

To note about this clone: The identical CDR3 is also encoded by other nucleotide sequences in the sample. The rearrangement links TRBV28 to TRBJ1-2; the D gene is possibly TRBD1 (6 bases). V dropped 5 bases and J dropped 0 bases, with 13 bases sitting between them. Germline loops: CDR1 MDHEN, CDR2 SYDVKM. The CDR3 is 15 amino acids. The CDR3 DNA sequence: TGTGCCAGCAGTCTGCCGGGACACCCTAACTATGGCTACACCTTC. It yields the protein CASSLPGHPNYGYTF.

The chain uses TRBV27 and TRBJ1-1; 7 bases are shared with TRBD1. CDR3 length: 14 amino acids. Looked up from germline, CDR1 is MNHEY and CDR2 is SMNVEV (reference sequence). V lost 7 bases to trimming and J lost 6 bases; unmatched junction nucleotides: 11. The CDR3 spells CASTRTGVRAEAFF. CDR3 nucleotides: TGTGCCAGCACTCGGACAGGAGTTAGGGCTGAAGCTTTCTTT.

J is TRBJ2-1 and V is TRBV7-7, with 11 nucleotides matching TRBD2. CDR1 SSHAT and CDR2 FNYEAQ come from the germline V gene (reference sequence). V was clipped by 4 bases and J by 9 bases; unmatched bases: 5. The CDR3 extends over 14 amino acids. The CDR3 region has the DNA TGTGCCAGCAGCTCCGTAGCGGGGGGGGTTGAGCAGTTCTTC. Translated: CASSSVAGGVEQFF. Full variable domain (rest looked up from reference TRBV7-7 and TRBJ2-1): GAGVSQSPRYKVTKRGQDVTLRCDPISSHATLYWYQQALGQGPEFLTYFNYEAQPDKSGLPSDRFSAERPEGSISTLTIQRTEQRDSAMYRCASSSVAGGVEQFFGPGTRLTVL.

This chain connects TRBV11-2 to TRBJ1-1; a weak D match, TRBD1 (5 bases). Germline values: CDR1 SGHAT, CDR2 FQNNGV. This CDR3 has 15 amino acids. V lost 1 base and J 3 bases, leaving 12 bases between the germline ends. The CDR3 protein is CASSLGRAGDTEAFF. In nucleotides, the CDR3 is TGTGCCAGCAGCTTAGGCAGGGCGGGGGACACTGAAGCTTTCTTT.

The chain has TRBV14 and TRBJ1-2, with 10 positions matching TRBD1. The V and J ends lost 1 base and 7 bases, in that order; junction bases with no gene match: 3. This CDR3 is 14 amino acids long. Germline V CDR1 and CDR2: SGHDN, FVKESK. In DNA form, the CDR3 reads TGTGCCAGCAGCCAAGGACAGGGGGCCGGTGGCTACACCTTC. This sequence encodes CASSQGQGAGGYTF.

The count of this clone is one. The CDR3 coding sequence is TGTGCCAGCAGCCGATCAGCGGAAAGTAGCACAGATACGCAGTATTTT. It is translated as CASSRSAESSTDTQYF. The J gene is TRBJ2-3, the V gene TRBV7-2; tentatively, D is TRBD2 (5 bases). CDR1 is SGHTA and CDR2 is FQGNSA in the germline V gene. The CDR3 loop spans 16 amino acids. V gave up 5 bases and J gave up 0 bases, with 15 bases separating them.

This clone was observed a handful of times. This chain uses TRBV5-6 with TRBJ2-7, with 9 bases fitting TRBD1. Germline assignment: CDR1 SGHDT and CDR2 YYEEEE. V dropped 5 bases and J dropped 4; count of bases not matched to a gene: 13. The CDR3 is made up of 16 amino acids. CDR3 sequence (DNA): TGTGCCAGCAGGGAAGGCGGGGCACAGGGGGCTTACGAGCAGTACTTC. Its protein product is CASREGGAQGAYEQYF.